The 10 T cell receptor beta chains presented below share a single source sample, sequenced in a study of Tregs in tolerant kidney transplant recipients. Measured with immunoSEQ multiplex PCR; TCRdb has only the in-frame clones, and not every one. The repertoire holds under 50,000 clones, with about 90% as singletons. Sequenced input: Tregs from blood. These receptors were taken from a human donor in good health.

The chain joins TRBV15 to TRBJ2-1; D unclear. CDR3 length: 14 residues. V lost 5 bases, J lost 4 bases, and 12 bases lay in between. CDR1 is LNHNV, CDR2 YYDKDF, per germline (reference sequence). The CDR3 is CATSVGLKYNEQFF. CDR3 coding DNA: TGTGCCACCAGCGTCGGGTTAAAATACAATGAGCAGTTCTTC.

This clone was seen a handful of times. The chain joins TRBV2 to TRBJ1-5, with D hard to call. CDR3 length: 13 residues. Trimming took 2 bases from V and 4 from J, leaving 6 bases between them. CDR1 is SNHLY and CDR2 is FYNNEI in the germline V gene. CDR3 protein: CASSEWVNQPQHF. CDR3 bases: TGTGCCAGCAGTGAATGGGTTAATCAGCCCCAGCATTTT.

CDR3 nucleotide sequence: TGTGCCAGCAGCTCACAAACCACGAACACCGGGGAGCTGTTTTTT. Encoded protein: CASSSQTTNTGELFF. The chain joins TRBV7-6 to TRBJ2-2, with no clear D. The CDR3 has 15 amino acids. Germline assignment: CDR1 SGHVS and CDR2 FNYEAQ. Trimming pared 4 bases from V and 0 bases from J, leaving 9 bases between.

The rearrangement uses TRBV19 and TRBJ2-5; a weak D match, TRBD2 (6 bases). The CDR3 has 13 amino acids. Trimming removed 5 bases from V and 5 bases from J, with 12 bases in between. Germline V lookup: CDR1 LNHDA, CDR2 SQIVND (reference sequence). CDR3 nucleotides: TGTGCCAGTAGTCGGGGGATCCGGGAGACCCAGTACTTC. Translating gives CASSRGIRETQYF.

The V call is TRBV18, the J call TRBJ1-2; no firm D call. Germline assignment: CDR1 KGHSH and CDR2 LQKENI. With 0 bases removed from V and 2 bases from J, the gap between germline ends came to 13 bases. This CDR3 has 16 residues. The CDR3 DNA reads TGTGCCAGCTCACCACCGCGGGGAAGAAAGAACTATGGCTACACCTTC. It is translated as CASSPPRGRKNYGYTF.

The CDR3 protein is CASSSGGTGGDYGYTF. CDR3 bases: TGTGCCAGCAGCTCCGGTGGGACAGGGGGCGACTATGGCTACACCTTC. The rearrangement joins TRBV5-4 to TRBJ1-2; TRBD1 aligns across 12 bases. There are 16 residues in the CDR3. Per germline, CDR1 SGHNT and CDR2 YYREEE (reference sequence). The junction had 6 bases not matched to a gene; V was cut back by 3 bases and J by 3 bases. Full variable domain (rest looked up from reference TRBV5-4 and TRBJ1-2): ETGVTQSPTHLIKTRGQQVTLRCSSQSGHNTVSWYQQALGQGPQFIFQYYREEENGRGNFPPRFSGLQFPNYSSELNVNALELDDSALYLCASSSGGTGGDYGYTFGSGTRLTVV.

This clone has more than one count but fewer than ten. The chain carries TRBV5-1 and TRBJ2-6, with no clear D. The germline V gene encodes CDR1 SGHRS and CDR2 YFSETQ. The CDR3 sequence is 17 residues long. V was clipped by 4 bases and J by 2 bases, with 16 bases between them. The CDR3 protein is CASSPALPLPGANVLTF. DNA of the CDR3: TGCGCCAGCAGCCCGGCCCTCCCGCTTCCTGGGGCCAACGTCCTGACTTTC.

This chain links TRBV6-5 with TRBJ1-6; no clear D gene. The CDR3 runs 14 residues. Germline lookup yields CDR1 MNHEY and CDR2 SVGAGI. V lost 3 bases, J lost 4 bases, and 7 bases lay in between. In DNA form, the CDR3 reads TGTGCCAGCAGTTATGGGGTTTATAATTCACCCCTCCACTTT. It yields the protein CASSYGVYNSPLHF.

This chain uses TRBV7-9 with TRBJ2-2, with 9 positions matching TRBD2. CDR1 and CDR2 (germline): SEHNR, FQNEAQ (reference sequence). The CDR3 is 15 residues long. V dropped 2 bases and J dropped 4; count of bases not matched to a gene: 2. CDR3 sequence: CASSLLAGSTGELFF. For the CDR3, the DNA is TGTGCCAGCAGCTTACTAGCGGGAAGCACCGGGGAGCTGTTTTTT.

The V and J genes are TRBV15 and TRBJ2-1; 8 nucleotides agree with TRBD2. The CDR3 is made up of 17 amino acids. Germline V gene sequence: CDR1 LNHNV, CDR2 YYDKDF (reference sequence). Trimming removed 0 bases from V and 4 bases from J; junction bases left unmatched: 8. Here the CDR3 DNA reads TGTGCCACCAGCAGAGATCGGGGGGGAAGTCGGTACAATGAGCAGTTCTTC. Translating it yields CATSRDRGGSRYNEQFF.